The 29 T cell receptor beta chains below come from one sample, sequenced in a study of blood T cell repertoires in COVID-19. The assay was immunoSEQ multiplex PCR, and TCRdb's table has in-frame clones only and misses some. Of some 200,000 clones in the sample, about 93% are singletons; the top ten hold nearly 0.55%. The material sequenced was peripheral blood. These receptors originate from a man between 50 and 59 years old with acute or convalescent COVID-19.

The rearrangement links TRBV4-1 to TRBJ1-1; a weak D match, TRBD1 (6 bases). With 3 bases removed from V and 2 bases from J, the gap between germline ends came to 13 bases. The CDR3 contains 15 residues. CDR1 is MGHRA, CDR2 YSYEKL, per germline. In nucleotides, the CDR3 is TGCGCCAGCAGCCACCCGGACAGCCGTAACACTGAAGCTTTCTTT. Protein: CASSHPDSRNTEAFF.

V is TRBV4-3 and J is TRBJ2-3; TRBD2 matches 8 bases. This CDR3 has 16 residues. V trimming: 0 bases; J trimming: 6 bases; junction bases outside the gene matches: 8. Germline CDR1 is LGHNA and CDR2 is YSLEER. CDR3 protein: CASSQEGRGGVDTQYF. The CDR3 nucleotides read TGCGCCAGCAGCCAAGAAGGTCGGGGGGGCGTCGATACGCAGTATTTT.

This clone has just one count. The V gene is TRBV27, the J gene TRBJ1-6; TRBD1 aligns across 7 bases. CDR1 and CDR2 from the germline V gene are MNHEY and SMNVEV (reference sequence). V trimming: 6 bases; J trimming: 10 bases; junction bases outside the gene matches: 15. CDR3 size: 16 residues. CDR3 loop: CASRGPGQINSSPLHF. CDR3 sequence (DNA): TGTGCCAGCAGGGGGCCGGGACAGATAAATTCGTCACCCCTCCACTTT.

This clone showed up just once. One end of the junction varies from germline; a read error may be responsible. The chain uses TRBV6-5 and TRBJ2-3; D uncertain. Germline V lookup: CDR1 MNHEY, CDR2 SVGAGI. The CDR3 is made up of 13 amino acids. The CDR3 protein is CASSYSTYGRLGF. CDR3 nucleotides: TGTGCCAGCAGTTACTCGACTTACGGCCGACTGGGTTTT.

The chain recombines TRBV6-5 with TRBJ1-4; D not resolved. Trimming took 8 bases from V and 3 from J, leaving 13 bases between them. Germline V lookup: CDR1 MNHEY, CDR2 SVGAGI. CDR3 length: 14 residues. The CDR3 loop is CASGGWVPNEKLFF. In DNA, the CDR3 is TGTGCCAGCGGCGGGTGGGTCCCTAATGAAAAACTGTTTTTT.

The rearrangement links TRBV4-3 to TRBJ2-3; no reliable D call. The V end was cut by 0 bases, the J end by 4 bases, with 20 bases between. Germline lookup yields CDR1 LGHNA and CDR2 YSLEER. This CDR3 spans 18 amino acids. The CDR3 here is CASSQDPPASSFADTQYF. The CDR3 region has the DNA TGCGCCAGCAGCCAAGATCCCCCAGCGTCGAGTTTCGCAGATACGCAGTATTTT.

The chain couples TRBV5-1 to TRBJ1-1, with a tentative D call TRBD1 (5 bases). Germline lookup yields CDR1 SGHRS and CDR2 YFSETQ. The CDR3 is 14 amino acids. The V and J ends lost 3 bases and 5 bases respectively, with 14 bases between them. CDR3: CASSSDVRGTEAFF. Written as DNA, the CDR3 is TGCGCCAGCAGCTCCGATGTGCGGGGGACTGAAGCTTTCTTT.

The rearrangement uses TRBV6-1 and TRBJ2-2; TRBD2 agrees at 12 bases. The CDR3 runs to 19 residues. The J segment lost 0 bases and the V segment lost 2 bases, leaving 7 bases of the junction unmatched. Germline V CDR1 and CDR2: MNHNS, SASEGT. The CDR3: CASSEWASGRVANTGELFF. The CDR3 coding sequence is TGTGCCAGCAGTGAATGGGCTAGCGGGAGGGTCGCGAACACCGGGGAGCTGTTTTTT.

The genes are TRBV7-8 and TRBJ2-1; D is ambiguous. The V gene lost 6 bases and the J gene lost 0 bases, with 6 bases spanning the gap. This CDR3 has 13 amino acids. Germline CDR1 is SGHVS and CDR2 is FQNEAQ. CDR3 sequence (DNA): TGTGCCAGCAGGTTCAGCTCCTACAATGAGCAGTTCTTC. Protein sequence: CASRFSSYNEQFF.

This chain joins TRBV6-6 and TRBJ1-4; the D is unclear. The germline V gene has CDR1 MNHNY and CDR2 SVGAGI (reference sequence). Trimming stripped 4 bases from V and 0 bases from J, with 9 bases between. The CDR3 is 15 amino acids. CDR3 in amino acids: CASSSAGATNEKLFF. The CDR3 bases are TGTGCCAGCAGTTCAGCCGGGGCAACTAATGAAAAACTGTTTTTT.

The rearrangement joins TRBV21-1 to TRBJ2-7; the tabulated D call, TRBD1, remains unverified against the DNA. TRBV21-1 is designated a pseudogene. The CDR3 has 15 residues. The CDR3 DNA follows: TGTGCCAGCAGCAAAGCGTTTCGGACAGTCACCGAGCAGTACGTC. Its protein is CASSKAFRTVTEQYV.

CDR3 in DNA: TGTGCCAGCAGCCGCGGTCAGCCCCAGCATTTT. It yields the protein CASSRGQPQHF. V usage is TRBV12-3 or TRBV12-4 and J usage is TRBJ1-5; D unresolved. CDR3 size: 11 residues. Trimming took off 6 bases at V and 6 bases at J, with 6 bases between the two ends.

This chain uses TRBV6-5 with TRBJ2-1, with a tentative D call TRBD1 (6 bases). From germline, CDR1 is MNHEY and CDR2 SVGAGI. The CDR3 runs 11 residues. Trimming took 10 bases from V and 10 from J, leaving 14 bases between them. This CDR3 is CATQEGTEQFF. CDR3 DNA: TGTGCCACCCAAGAAGGGACAGAGCAGTTCTTC.

The rearrangement links TRBV5-5 to TRBJ2-6; no firm D call. The CDR3 consists of 15 residues. Germline-derived CDR1 and CDR2 are SGHKS and YYEKEE (reference sequence). Trimming took off 0 bases at V and 0 bases at J, with 4 bases between the two ends. CDR3 amino acids: CASSLELSGANVLTF. Here the CDR3 DNA reads TGTGCCAGCAGCTTGGAACTCTCTGGGGCCAACGTCCTGACTTTC.

This chain links TRBV11-2 with TRBJ2-5, with 7 bases identical to TRBD1. The V segment lost 1 base and the J segment 4 bases; nucleotides outside the gene matches: 6. The CDR3 runs 15 residues. Germline values: CDR1 SGHAT, CDR2 FQNNGV. The CDR3 loop reads CASSLGGTVVETQYF. CDR3 DNA sequence: TGTGCCAGCAGCTTAGGAGGGACAGTGGTAGAGACCCAGTACTTC.

This chain uses TRBV3-1 (or the pseudogene TRBV3-2) with TRBJ1-4; D may be TRBD1 (5 bases). V was pared by 0 bases and J by 10 bases, with 21 bases between. Germline V gives CDR1 LGHDT, CDR2 YNNKEL (reference sequence). This CDR3 has 17 residues. The CDR3 region has the DNA TGTGCCAGCAGCCAAGAGACTGTACAGGCCAGGGTAGGAAAACTGTTTTTT. Protein product: CASSQETVQARVGKLFF.

This chain links TRBV18 with TRBJ2-1, with D tentatively TRBD2 (7 bases). CDR1 and CDR2 from the germline V gene are KGHSH and LQKENI. This CDR3 has 17 amino acids. The germline V and J ends were trimmed by 3 bases and 10 bases, with 25 bases remaining between them. The CDR3 nucleotides are TGTGCCAGCTCACCGGGCGGCGGGGGCAAGGCGTCGGGGGAGCAGTTCTTC. Translating gives CASSPGGGGKASGEQFF.

The genes are TRBV6-2 or TRBV6-3 and TRBJ2-1; maybe TRBD2 (6 bases). Germline CDR1 MNHEY, CDR2 SVGEGT. The CDR3 has 15 amino acids. Trimming left V 6 bases short and J 9 bases short, with 21 bases between. The CDR3 DNA reads as TGTGCCAGCAGCCAATGGACTACCCATGTGGGTGAGCAGTTCTTC. Amino acid sequence: CASSQWTTHVGEQFF.

V is TRBV7-8 and J is TRBJ1-5; possibly TRBD1 for D (5 bases). Per the germline V gene, CDR1 is SGHVS and CDR2 is FQNEAQ. Trimming cost V 1 base and J 1 base, with 11 bases left between them. The CDR3 loop spans 16 amino acids. Here the CDR3 reads CASSLVGRVSNQPQHF. The CDR3 DNA is TGTGCCAGCAGCTTAGTGGGCAGGGTGAGCAATCAGCCCCAGCATTTT.

This clone was seen just once. The genes are TRBV25-1 and TRBJ2-7, with TRBD2 matching 7 bases. Germline lookup yields CDR1 MGHDK and CDR2 SYGVNS. J was trimmed by 3 bases and V by 4 bases; bases with no gene match: 3. The CDR3 runs 13 residues. Here the CDR3 reads CASSAWDYYEQYF. CDR3 nucleotides: TGTGCCAGCAGTGCGTGGGACTACTACGAGCAGTACTTC.

The chain employs TRBV5-1 and TRBJ1-1, with D unresolved. Trimming stripped 0 bases from V and 3 bases from J, with 15 bases between. The CDR3 spans 16 residues. Per the germline V gene, CDR1 is SGHRS and CDR2 is YFSETQ. The chain's CDR3 is CASSLGLNYPDTEAFF. The CDR3, as DNA: TGCGCCAGCAGCTTGGGCCTTAATTACCCAGACACTGAAGCTTTCTTT.

V is TRBV3-1 (or the pseudogene TRBV3-2) and J is TRBJ1-6; 7 bases agree with TRBD1. The V gene's germline CDR1 is LGHDT and CDR2 YNNKEL (reference sequence). J lost 5 bases, V lost 4 bases, and 2 bases had no gene match. The CDR3 covers 14 residues. The CDR3 loop reads CASSLGQNNSPLHF. CDR3 DNA: TGTGCCAGCAGCCTGGGACAGAATAATTCACCCCTCCACTTT.

Of note for this clone: Other DNA sequences in the sample encode the same CDR3. The gene calls are TRBV28 and TRBJ1-1; perhaps TRBD1 as D (5 bases). Germline loops: CDR1 MDHEN, CDR2 SYDVKM. The CDR3 contains 12 residues. The V gene lost 2 bases and the J gene lost 4 bases, with 5 bases spanning the gap. CDR3 sequence: CASSLRGTEAFF. As DNA, the CDR3 is TGTGCCAGCAGTTTAAGGGGCACTGAAGCTTTCTTT.

The chain couples TRBV4-1 to TRBJ1-4; TRBD1 might be the D (6 bases). Germline-derived CDR1 and CDR2 are MGHRA and YSYEKL. With 4 bases removed from V and 1 base from J, the gap between germline ends came to 13 bases. The CDR3 is made up of 16 amino acids. Written as DNA, the CDR3 is TGCGCCAGCAGCCCACCAGGGGCTGGAACTAATGAAAAACTGTTTTTT. It is translated as CASSPPGAGTNEKLFF.

The V and J genes are TRBV5-1 and TRBJ1-1, with TRBD1 matching over 8 bases. V lost 4 bases to trimming and J lost 5 bases; unmatched junction nucleotides: 7. The germline V gene encodes CDR1 SGHRS and CDR2 YFSETQ. CDR3 length equals 14 residues. The CDR3 region is CASSQMDRETEAFF. The CDR3 DNA reads as TGCGCCAGCAGCCAAATGGACAGGGAAACTGAAGCTTTCTTT.

The V gene is TRBV28, the J gene TRBJ2-7; the match to TRBD2 covers 9 bases. The V segment lost 1 base and the J segment 2 bases; nucleotides outside the gene matches: 6. Per germline, CDR1 MDHEN and CDR2 SYDVKM. This CDR3 is built from 16 residues. The CDR3 here is CASSLSSSGNTYEQYF. In DNA form, the CDR3 reads TGTGCCAGCAGTTTATCTTCTAGCGGGAATACCTACGAGCAGTACTTC.

The chain uses TRBV20-1 and TRBJ1-6; 11 bases align to TRBD1. The V gene end was trimmed by 3 bases and the J gene end by 6 bases; junction bases not matched to a gene: 7. The CDR3 covers 16 residues. Germline values: CDR1 DFQATT, CDR2 SNEGSKA (reference sequence). The CDR3 DNA reads TGCAGTGCTAGTAAGGGGACAGGGGGAAGTAATTCACCCCTCCACTTT. It encodes CSASKGTGGSNSPLHF.

The J gene is TRBJ2-1, the V gene TRBV10-3; 8 positions match TRBD1. V lost 10 bases to trimming and J lost 5 bases; unmatched junction nucleotides: 10. The CDR3 extends over 14 amino acids. CDR1 is ENHRY, CDR2 SYGVKD, per germline. CDR3 sequence reads: CATEPGTGHNEQFF. CDR3 nucleotide sequence: TGTGCCACAGAACCCGGGACAGGACACAATGAGCAGTTCTTC.

The rearrangement joins TRBV7-7 to TRBJ2-1; no reliable D call. The germline V gene has CDR1 SSHAT and CDR2 FNYEAQ (reference sequence). Trimming removed 2 bases at V and 9 bases at J, with 11 bases between. The CDR3 is made up of 13 amino acids. The CDR3 coding sequence is TGTGCCAGCAGCTTACACCTCATCGGTGAGCAGTTCTTC. Protein sequence: CASSLHLIGEQFF. Combining the CDR3 with reference TRBV7-7 and TRBJ2-1 gives the whole variable domain GAGVSQSPRYKVTKRGQDVTLRCDPISSHATLYWYQQALGQGPEFLTYFNYEAQPDKSGLPSDRFSAERPEGSISTLTIQRTEQRDSAMYRCASSLHLIGEQFFGPGTRLTVL.